Ten or more counts support the clone carrying this T cell receptor beta chain. Researchers prepared the TCRbeta library using unique molecular identifiers, the study reports. TCRdb processed the PCR reads anew with MiXCR; each CDR3 protein has one entry. This sample has some 200,000 distinct CDR3 sequences; about 14% occur once, and the top ten carry roughly 13%. Germline CDR1 reads SGHRS; CDR2 reads YFSETQ. This CDR3 comprises 13 residues. Trimming removed 4 bases from V and 3 bases from J; junction bases left unmatched: 0. The data originate from a study of T-cell reconstitution after alpha-beta-depleted transplantation in children.

The chain couples TRBV5-1 to TRBJ2-2, with 7 bases identical to TRBD2. The sample in question was PBMCs from the stem cell graft donor, obtained from the stem cell graft. This TCR was sampled from a human donor who donated a stem cell graft to a child with acute lymphoblastic leukemia. CDR3 amino acids: CASSRGDTGELFF. DNA of the CDR3: TGCGCCAGCAGCCGGGGGGACACCGGGGAGCTGTTTTTT.